Described below is a single T cell receptor beta chain sequence and its context. These data come from a study of shared clonotypes between healthy human individuals. Study overall: Donor ages ranged 18 to 49 years: a couple of women, a few men.

Profiling relied on immunoSEQ multiplex PCR, and the TCRdb table lists in-frame clones only, not all of them. The data contain approximately 1.5 million clones, 95% to 99% of them seen just once; the ten biggest clones take up about 0.4%. Per germline, CDR1 SEHNR and CDR2 FQNEAQ (reference sequence). The CDR3 extends over 14 amino acids. Trimming took 5 bases from V and 6 from J, leaving 14 bases between them. V gene TRBV7-9 combines with J gene TRBJ1-5; TRBD1 is a possible D gene (5 bases). The TCR was taken from a man aged 25 to 45 in good health. Sequencing was carried out using naive CD4+ T cells sorted from blood. The subset: CD45RA+ positively selected. The CDR3 region is CASSVGRVGQPQHF. Written as DNA, the CDR3 is TGTGCCAGCAGCGTAGGCAGGGTAGGTCAGCCCCAGCATTTT.